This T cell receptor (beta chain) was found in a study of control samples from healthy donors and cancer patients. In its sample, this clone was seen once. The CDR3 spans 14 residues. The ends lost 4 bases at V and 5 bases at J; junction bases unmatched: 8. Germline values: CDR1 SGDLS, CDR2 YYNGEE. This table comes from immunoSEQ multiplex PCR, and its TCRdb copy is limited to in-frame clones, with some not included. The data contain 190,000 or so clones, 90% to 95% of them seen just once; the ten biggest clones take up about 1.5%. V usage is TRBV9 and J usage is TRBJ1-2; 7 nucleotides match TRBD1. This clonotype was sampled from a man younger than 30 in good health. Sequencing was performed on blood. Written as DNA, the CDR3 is TGTGCCAGCAGCCCCCGGGACAGCCGGTATGGCTACACCTTC. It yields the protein CASSPRDSRYGYTF.